This T cell receptor (beta chain) was recorded in a study of liver allograft versus peripheral blood T cells. Study-wide background: In transplanted livers, T cell receptor repertoires were compared with those found in the recipients' peripheral blood.

Per germline, CDR1 GTSNPN and CDR2 SVGIG (reference sequence). V lost 1 base and J lost 6, with 10 bases in between. The CDR3 loop spans 13 amino acids. Whole-study results and caveats: As reported, T cell receptor repertoires inside liver allografts differed from those present in peripheral blood.

TCRdb recomputed calls from the reads with MiXCR, one row per CDR3 protein. The data contain over 10,000 distinct CDR3 sequences, about 26% of them seen just once; the ten biggest clones take up about 2%. Concerning this clonotype: Its cognate antigen is unknown.

This clonotype originated in a human patient who had a liver transplant. Part of the T cells may come from the graft donor. The chain has TRBV30 and TRBJ2-1; D unclear. The chain's CDR3 is CAWSDIRGNEQFF. The CDR3 DNA sequence: TGTGCCTGGAGTGATATCCGAGGCAATGAGCAGTTCTTC. The entire variable domain, with the rest obtained from reference TRBV30 and TRBJ2-1, is as follows: SQTIHQWPATLVQPVGSPLSLECTVEGTSNPNLYWYRQAAGRGLQLLFYSVGIGQISSEVPQNLSASRPQDRQFILSSKKLLLSDSGFYLCAWSDIRGNEQFFGPGTRLTVL.